The next 27 T cell receptor beta chains were all read from a single sample in a study of cytomegalovirus exposure and HLA in healthy donors. Produced via immunoSEQ multiplex PCR; TCRdb's table is partial and in-frame only. The sample holds 70,000 to 80,000 clones, around 94% seen once. The material sequenced was PBMCs. The receptors were sampled from a woman younger than 35 in good health and CMV-seropositive.

The chain recombines TRBV11-2 with TRBJ2-1; 11 nucleotides align to TRBD2. With 6 bases clipped from V and 5 bases from J, the junction kept 9 bases outside the gene matches. Germline V gene sequence: CDR1 SGHAT, CDR2 FQNNGV. The CDR3 length is 16 residues. The CDR3 DNA sequence: TGTGCCAGCAGGGAATATAGCGGGGGGGCCAACAATGAGCAGTTCTTC. It codes for CASREYSGGANNEQFF. The variable domain in full, completed from reference TRBV11-2 and TRBJ2-1, reads EAGVAQSPRYKIIEKRQSVAFWCNPISGHATLYWYQQILGQGPKLLIQFQNNGVVDDSQLPKDRFSAERLKGVDSTLKIQPAKLEDSAVYLCASREYSGGANNEQFFGPGTRLTVL.

The chain joins TRBV7-9 to TRBJ2-2, with 9 bases matching TRBD1. Losses at the gene ends were 6 bases for V and 3 bases for J; bases not matched to a gene: 8. The CDR3 spans 16 residues. The germline V gene encodes CDR1 SEHNR and CDR2 FQNEAQ (reference sequence). CDR3 sequence reads: CASRPRQGVHTGELFF. CDR3 bases: TGTGCCAGCAGACCCCGACAGGGGGTTCACACCGGGGAGCTGTTTTTT.

The chain employs TRBV7-2 and TRBJ1-2, with D unclear. CDR1 is SGHTA and CDR2 is FQGNSA in the germline V gene. This CDR3 is built from 15 residues. V dropped 2 bases and J dropped 0 bases, with 10 bases sitting between them. The CDR3 loop is CASSLSRGANYGYTF. Here the CDR3 DNA reads TGTGCCAGCAGCTTATCGCGGGGAGCTAACTATGGCTACACCTTC.

For this clone: Other DNA sequences within the sample encode an identical CDR3. V is TRBV5-1 and J is TRBJ2-1; D possibly corresponds to TRBD2 (6 bases). V was trimmed by 0 bases and J by 2 bases, leaving 9 bases between them. Germline V lookup: CDR1 SGHRS, CDR2 YFSETQ. CDR3 size: 15 residues. The DNA for the CDR3 is TGCGCCAGCAGCTTGGATGCGGGGACCTACAATGAGCAGTTCTTC. Translated: CASSLDAGTYNEQFF.

The rearrangement joins TRBV11-2 to TRBJ1-2; D gene ambiguous. The V gene's germline CDR1 is SGHAT and CDR2 FQNNGV. The V end was cut by 1 base, the J end by 5 bases, with 8 bases between. This CDR3 has 13 residues. The CDR3 loop reads CASSLADAYGYTF. The CDR3 DNA sequence: TGTGCCAGCAGCTTAGCTGATGCGTATGGCTACACCTTC.

The chain joins TRBV6-1 to TRBJ2-1; 12 bases agree with TRBD2. The germline CDR1 and CDR2 sequences are MNHNS and SASEGT. The CDR3 runs to 14 residues. V trimming: 9 bases; J trimming: 5 bases; junction bases outside the gene matches: 5. CDR3 sequence reads: CASRTSGGNNEQFF. The CDR3 nucleotides are TGTGCCAGTAGAACTAGCGGGGGGAACAATGAGCAGTTCTTC.

Written as DNA, the CDR3 is TGTGCCAGTTTAGATCATTACGAGCAGTACTTC. Translating gives CASLDHYEQYF. This chain joins TRBV6-1 and TRBJ2-7; D gene ambiguous. The germline CDR1 and CDR2 sequences are MNHNS and SASEGT. The CDR3 extends over 11 amino acids. Trimming left V 9 bases short and J 4 bases short, with 10 bases between.

The chain links TRBV10-2 to TRBJ1-1, with 7 bases matching TRBD1. Trimming at V came to 4 bases and at J to 1 base, leaving 3 bases not matched to a gene. CDR3 size: 14 residues. CDR1 is WSHSY, CDR2 SAAADI, per germline. CDR3 DNA sequence: TGCGCCAGCAGTGTAGACAGGGCGAACACTGAAGCTTTCTTT. Its protein is CASSVDRANTEAFF.

This sequence joins TRBV28 and TRBJ2-5, with D perhaps TRBD1 (5 bases). Trimming pared 2 bases from V and 1 base from J, leaving 11 bases between. Germline V lookup: CDR1 MDHEN, CDR2 SYDVKM. The CDR3 covers 15 residues. CDR3 DNA: TGTGCCAGCAGTTTAAGGCGACAGCTCCAAGAGACCCAGTACTTC. Its protein is CASSLRRQLQETQYF.

The rearrangement links TRBV5-1 to TRBJ1-2, with a possible D match to TRBD1 (5 bases). Trimming removed 3 bases from V and 3 bases from J, with 15 bases in between. The CDR3 is 15 residues long. In germline, CDR1 is SGHRS, CDR2 YFSETQ. CDR3 residues: CASSSGVLWDYGYTF. Written as DNA, the CDR3 is TGCGCCAGCAGCTCGGGGGTCCTTTGGGACTATGGCTACACCTTC.

This rearrangement joins TRBV21-1 to TRBJ1-2; the table assigns TRBD1, which was not confirmed against the DNA. TRBV21-1 is a pseudogene. The CDR3 length is 20 residues. The CDR3 DNA is TGTGCCAGCAGTGGAGCAGGGTTTGATTCCCCTAGTTTGGGTGTTTTTGGCTACACCTTC. Translated, it gives CASSGAGFDSPSLGVFGYTF.

This clone was recorded only once. The rearrangement links TRBV23-1 to TRBJ1-2; TRBD1 matches at 9 bases. TRBV23-1 counts as an open reading frame of uncertain function. The length of the CDR3 is 16 residues. The ends lost 4 bases at V and 5 bases at J; junction bases unmatched: 11. For the CDR3, the DNA is TGCGCCAGCAGTCTAGGGACAGGGTCAACTTGGTATGGCTACACCTTC. Translating gives CASSLGTGSTWYGYTF.

This rearrangement joins TRBV30 to TRBJ1-4; the D gene is possibly TRBD1 (6 bases). The CDR3 length is 15 residues. Deletions cut 1 base from V and 0 bases from J, with 9 bases between. CDR1 and CDR2 from the germline V gene are GTSNPN and SVGIG (reference sequence). The CDR3 DNA is TGTGCCTGGAGTGGGGACATTTCAACTAATGAAAAACTGTTTTTT. Amino acids: CAWSGDISTNEKLFF.

The chain links TRBV7-2 to TRBJ2-1; 7 bases line up with TRBD2. J gave up 8 bases and V 5 bases, and 12 bases lay outside the gene matches. Germline CDR1 reads SGHTA; CDR2 reads FQGNSA. The CDR3 runs 15 residues. CDR3 sequence reads: CASSRRTGGLDEQFF. The DNA for the CDR3 is TGTGCCAGCAGCCGAAGAACCGGGGGGTTGGATGAGCAGTTCTTC.

The CDR3 DNA reads TGTGCCAGCAGCCAAGTCAGGGGACGGAATTCACCCCTCCACTTT. Encoded protein: CASSQVRGRNSPLHF. The chain has TRBV4-2 and TRBJ1-6, with D perhaps TRBD1 (6 bases). Trimming took off 1 base at V and 7 bases at J, with 11 bases between the two ends. Germline V gene sequence: CDR1 LGHNA, CDR2 YNFKEQ. The CDR3 totals 15 residues.

The chain employs TRBV14 and TRBJ2-7; 7 nucleotides align to TRBD1. Trimming removed 4 bases from V and 3 bases from J; junction bases left unmatched: 6. Germline CDR1 is SGHDN and CDR2 is FVKESK. The CDR3 loop spans 14 amino acids. The CDR3 sequence: CASSPRQGVYEQYF. For the CDR3, the DNA is TGTGCCAGCAGCCCGCGACAGGGAGTCTACGAGCAGTACTTC. The whole variable domain, remainder taken from reference TRBV14 and TRBJ2-7, is EAGVTQFPSHSVIEKGQTVTLRCDPISGHDNLYWYRRVMGKEIKFLLHFVKESKQDESGMPNNRFLAERTGGTYSTLKVQPAELEDSGVYFCASSPRQGVYEQYFGPGTRLTVT.

This clone showed up just once. This sequence joins TRBV28 and TRBJ2-7; 7 bases fit TRBD1. CDR1 is MDHEN and CDR2 is SYDVKM in the germline V gene. With 2 bases clipped from V and 2 bases from J, the junction kept 9 bases outside the gene matches. The CDR3 is 16 residues long. The CDR3: CASSLPIRTGTYEQYF. In nucleotides, the CDR3 is TGTGCCAGCAGTTTACCAATACGGACAGGTACCTACGAGCAGTACTTC.

The chain carries TRBV28 and TRBJ2-7; TRBD1 aligns across 7 bases. The CDR3 length is 12 residues. The J segment lost 1 base and the V segment lost 7 bases, leaving 1 base of the junction unmatched. CDR1 and CDR2 (germline): MDHEN, SYDVKM. The CDR3 here is CASKDRSYEQYF. As DNA, the CDR3 is TGTGCCAGCAAGGACAGGTCCTACGAGCAGTACTTC.

V and J are TRBV5-1 and TRBJ1-2; tentative D call: TRBD1 (6 bases). Germline V CDR1 and CDR2: SGHRS, YFSETQ. Trimming stripped 4 bases from V and 3 bases from J, with 13 bases between. The CDR3 has 14 amino acids. CDR3 sequence: CASSPERTDYGYTF. The CDR3 DNA follows: TGCGCCAGCAGCCCCGAGCGGACAGACTATGGCTACACCTTC.

The chain joins TRBV6-1 to TRBJ2-1; D is unresolved. Germline V gives CDR1 MNHNS, CDR2 SASEGT. V shed 1 base and J shed 4 bases, with 5 bases lying between them. The CDR3 length is 13 residues. CDR3 residues: CASSEEYYNEQFF. The CDR3 nucleotides are TGTGCCAGCAGTGAAGAATATTACAATGAGCAGTTCTTC.

Only one count was recorded for this clone. The V call is TRBV7-9, the J call TRBJ2-1; a possible D gene is TRBD2 (6 bases). Trimming took off 4 bases at V and 7 bases at J, with 17 bases between the two ends. Germline loops: CDR1 SEHNR, CDR2 FQNEAQ (reference sequence). This CDR3 contains 15 residues. The CDR3 loop reads CASSSPVAGRNEQFF. The CDR3 coding sequence is TGTGCCAGCAGCTCCCCGGTGGCGGGACGGAATGAGCAGTTCTTC.

The chain has TRBV7-6 and TRBJ1-5; D is uncertain. Trimming left V 5 bases short and J 4 bases short, with 6 bases between. Germline lookup yields CDR1 SGHVS and CDR2 FNYEAQ. The CDR3 has 12 amino acids. The CDR3 reads CASSQINQPQHF. In DNA form, the CDR3 reads TGTGCCAGCAGCCAAATTAATCAGCCCCAGCATTTT.

The CDR3 bases are TGTGCCAGCAGCCCAAGCTGGGAGTTGTCCTACAATGAGCAGTTCTTC. It yields the protein CASSPSWELSYNEQFF. The chain uses TRBV9 and TRBJ2-1, with D tentatively TRBD2 (5 bases). CDR1 and CDR2 from the germline V gene are SGDLS and YYNGEE. V was shortened by 4 bases and J by 1 base, with 15 bases between the two germline ends. This CDR3 has 16 residues. Drawing the rest from reference TRBV9 and TRBJ2-1, the complete variable domain is DSGVTQTPKHLITATGQRVTLRCSPRSGDLSVYWYQQSLDQGLQFLIQYYNGEERAKGNILERFSAQQFPDLHSELNLSSLELGDSALYFCASSPSWELSYNEQFFGPGTRLTVL.

This chain uses TRBV5-4 with TRBJ2-2; 9 bases agree with TRBD2. Germline-derived CDR1 and CDR2 are SGHNT and YYREEE (reference sequence). This CDR3 region has 17 residues. V lost 0 bases and J lost 4; bases outside the gene matches: 7. The CDR3 DNA reads TGTGCCAGCAGCTTGGTACCCGGGACTAGCCCCACCGGGGAGCTGTTTTTT. Amino acid sequence: CASSLVPGTSPTGELFF.

The genes are TRBV18 and TRBJ2-5; 8 bases match TRBD1. CDR3 size: 14 residues. Looked up from germline, CDR1 is KGHSH and CDR2 is LQKENI. The junction had 4 bases not matched to a gene; V was cut back by 2 bases and J by 5 bases. CDR3 DNA sequence: TGTGCCAGCTCACCAGGACAGGGCGGTGAGACCCAGTACTTC. It translates to CASSPGQGGETQYF.

The V and J genes are TRBV7-2 and TRBJ1-2; TRBD1 matches at 9 bases. Germline V CDR1 and CDR2: SGHTA, FQGNSA. The CDR3 is 14 residues long. V lost 5 bases to trimming and J lost 4 bases; unmatched junction nucleotides: 5. CDR3 DNA sequence: TGTGCCAGCAGCCTAGGGACAGGGCTCTATGGCTACACCTTC. This sequence encodes CASSLGTGLYGYTF.

V gene TRBV5-1 combines with J gene TRBJ2-1; 12 bases agree with TRBD2. Unmatched junction bases numbered 6, after V lost 0 bases and J lost 8 bases. Germline CDR1 is SGHRS and CDR2 is YFSETQ. The length of the CDR3 is 16 residues. Here the CDR3 DNA reads TGCGCCAGCAGCTTGGTGGGGCTAGCGGGGGGGCATGAGCAGTTCTTC. Translating it yields CASSLVGLAGGHEQFF.